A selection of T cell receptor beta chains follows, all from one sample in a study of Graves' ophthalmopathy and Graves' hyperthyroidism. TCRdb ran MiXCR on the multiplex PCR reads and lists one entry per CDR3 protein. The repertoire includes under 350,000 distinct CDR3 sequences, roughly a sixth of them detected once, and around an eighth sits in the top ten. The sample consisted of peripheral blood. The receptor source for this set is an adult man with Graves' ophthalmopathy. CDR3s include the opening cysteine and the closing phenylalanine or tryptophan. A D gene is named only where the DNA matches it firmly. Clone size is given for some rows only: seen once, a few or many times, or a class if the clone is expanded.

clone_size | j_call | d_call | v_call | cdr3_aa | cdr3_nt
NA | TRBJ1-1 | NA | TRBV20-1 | CSASVSGSYGTEAFF | TGCAGTGCTAGTGTAAGTGGTTCCTATGGCACTGAAGCTTTCTTT
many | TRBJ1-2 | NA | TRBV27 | CASSLRGLLGLGYGYTF | TGTGCCAGCAGTCTGAGGGGTTTATTAGGGTTGGGCTATGGCTACACCTTC
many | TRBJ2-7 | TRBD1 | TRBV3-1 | CASSQRDRGWEQYF | TGTGCCAGCAGCCAAAGAGACAGGGGATGGGAGCAGTACTTC
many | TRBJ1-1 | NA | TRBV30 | CAWSVLDTEAFF | TGTGCCTGGAGTGTACTAGACACTGAAGCTTTCTTT
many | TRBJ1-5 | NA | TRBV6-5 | CASSYGQNNQPQHF | TGTGCCAGCAGTTACGGGCAGAACAATCAGCCCCAGCATTTT
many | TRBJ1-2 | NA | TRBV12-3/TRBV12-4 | CASSLEGGGYGYTF | TGTGCCAGCAGTTTAGAGGGCGGCGGCTATGGCTACACCTTC
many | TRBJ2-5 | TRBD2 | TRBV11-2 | CASSKRTSGRALRETQYF | TGTGCCAGCAGCAAAAGGACTAGCGGGAGGGCCTTGCGAGAGACCCAGTACTTC
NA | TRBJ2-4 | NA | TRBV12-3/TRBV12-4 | CASGRLAKNIQYF | TGTGCCAGCGGCCGACTAGCCAAAAACATTCAGTACTTC
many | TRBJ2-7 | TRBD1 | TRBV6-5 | CASSYSTMGQGAYEQYF | TGTGCCAGCAGTTACTCGACGATGGGACAGGGTGCCTACGAGCAGTACTTC
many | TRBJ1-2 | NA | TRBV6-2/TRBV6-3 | CASSYSTGANYGYTF | TGTGCCAGCAGTTACTCGACTGGAGCTAACTATGGCTACACCTTC
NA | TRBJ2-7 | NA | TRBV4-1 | CASSSTGPPYEQYF | TGCGCCAGCAGCTCTACAGGGCCGCCCTACGAGCAGTACTTC
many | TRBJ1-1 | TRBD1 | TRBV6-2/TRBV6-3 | CASSYTPGQGVQNTEAFF | TGTGCCAGCAGTTACACTCCGGGACAGGGCGTGCAGAACACTGAAGCTTTCTTT
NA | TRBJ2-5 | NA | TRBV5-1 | CASSPAGGGPQETQYF | TGCGCCAGCAGCCCGGCGGGTGGGGGACCCCAAGAGACCCAGTACTTC
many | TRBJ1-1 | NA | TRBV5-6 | CASSLYRKGRNTEAFF | TGTGCCAGCAGCCTATACCGAAAGGGCAGGAACACTGAAGCTTTCTTT
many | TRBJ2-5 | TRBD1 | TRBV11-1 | CASSLAGTGVRETQYF | TGTGCCAGCAGCTTAGCCGGGACAGGGGTTAGAGAGACCCAGTACTTC
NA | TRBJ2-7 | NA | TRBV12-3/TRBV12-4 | CASSLYAGLGEQYF | TGTGCCAGCAGTTTATACGCAGGTTTGGGCGAGCAGTACTTC
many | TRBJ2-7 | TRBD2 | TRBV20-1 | CSARVWGGSYEQYF | TGCAGTGCTAGAGTTTGGGGGGGATCCTACGAGCAGTACTTC
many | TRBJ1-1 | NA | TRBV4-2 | CASSQGRFDTEAFF | TGTGCCAGCAGCCAAGGCAGGTTCGACACTGAAGCTTTCTTT
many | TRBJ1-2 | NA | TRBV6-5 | CASSPFRPAYGYTF | TGTGCCAGCAGCCCTTTTCGGCCGGCTTATGGCTACACCTTC
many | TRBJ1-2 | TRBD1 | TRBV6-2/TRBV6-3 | CASSVEGANYGYTF | TGTGCCAGCAGCGTAGAGGGGGCGAACTATGGCTACACCTTC
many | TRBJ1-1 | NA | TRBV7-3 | CASSLSAPNTEAFF | TGTGCCAGCAGCTTAAGTGCACCGAACACTGAAGCTTTCTTT
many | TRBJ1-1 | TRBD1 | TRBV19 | CASSSRGSNTEAFF | TGTGCCAGTAGTAGCAGGGGGTCGAACACTGAAGCTTTCTTT
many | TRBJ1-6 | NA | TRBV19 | CASSKHGASNSPLHF | TGTGCCAGTAGTAAACACGGAGCGAGTAATTCACCCCTCCACTTT
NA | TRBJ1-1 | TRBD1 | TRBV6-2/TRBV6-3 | CASSPFPGQGYASF | TGTGCCAGCAGCCCGTTCCCGGGACAGGGTTACGCTTCCTTT
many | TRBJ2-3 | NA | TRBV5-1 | CASNQDSTDTQYF | TGCGCCAGCAACCAGGACAGCACAGATACGCAGTATTTT
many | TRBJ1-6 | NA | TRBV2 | CASSENGNNSPLHF | TGTGCCAGCAGTGAAAATGGCAATAATTCACCCCTCCACTTT
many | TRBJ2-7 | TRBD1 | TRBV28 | CASSSSGTGGRYEQYF | TGTGCCAGCAGTTCCTCCGGGACAGGGGGCAGGTACGAGCAGTACTTC
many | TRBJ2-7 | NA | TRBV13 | CASSLRGRRDEQYF | TGTGCCAGCAGCTTACGAGGGCGGAGAGACGAGCAGTACTTC
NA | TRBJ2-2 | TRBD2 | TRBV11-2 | CASSLSGGGATGELFF | TGTGCCAGCAGCTTATCCGGCGGGGGGGCTACCGGGGAGCTGTTTTTT
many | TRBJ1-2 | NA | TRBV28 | CASSLVGTGYGYTF | TGTGCCAGCAGTTTAGTTGGGACGGGATATGGCTACACCTTC
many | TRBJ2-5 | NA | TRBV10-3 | CAISAPGPSEGTQYF | TGTGCCATCAGTGCCCCGGGACCCAGCGAGGGGACCCAGTACTTC
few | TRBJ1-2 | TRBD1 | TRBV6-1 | CASPGTGVFYGYTF | TGTGCCAGCCCGGGGACAGGGGTGTTCTATGGCTACACCTTC
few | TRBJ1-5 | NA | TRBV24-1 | CATAGSVSNQPQHF | TGTGCCACAGCAGGATCTGTTAGCAATCAGCCCCAGCATTTT
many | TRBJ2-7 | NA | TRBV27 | CASSLYTGYYEQYF | TGTGCCAGCAGTTTATATACGGGCTACTACGAGCAGTACTTC
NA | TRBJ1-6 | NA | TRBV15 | CATSRDRDSPLHF | TGTGCCACCAGCAGAGATAGGGATTCACCCCTCCACTTT
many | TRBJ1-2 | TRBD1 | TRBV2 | CASSDQGGSGYTF | TGTGCCAGCAGTGATCAGGGGGGAAGTGGCTACACCTTC
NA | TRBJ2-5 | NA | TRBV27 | CASSLPGEGETQYF | TGTGCCAGCAGTTTGCCCGGGGAAGGCGAGACCCAGTACTTC
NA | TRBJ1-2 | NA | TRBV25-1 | CASGSSDRWSGYTF | TGTGCCAGCGGAAGTTCTGACAGGTGGTCGGGCTACACCTTC
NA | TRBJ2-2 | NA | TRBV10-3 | CAISPEGDTGELFF | TGTGCCATCAGCCCCGAGGGAGACACCGGGGAGCTGTTTTTT
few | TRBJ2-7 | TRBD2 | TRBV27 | CASSFLAGVGEQYF | TGTGCCAGCAGTTTTTTGGCGGGAGTGGGCGAGCAGTACTTC
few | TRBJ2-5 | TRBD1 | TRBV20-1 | CSAATGQEETQYF | TGCAGCGCGGCTACGGGACAGGAAGAGACCCAGTACTTC
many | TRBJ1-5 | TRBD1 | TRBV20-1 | CSAREGRQGGLLPQHF | TGCAGTGCTAGAGAGGGGCGACAGGGGGGGTTATTGCCCCAGCATTTT
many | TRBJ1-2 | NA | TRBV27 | CASSDTSYGYTF | TGTGCCAGTAGCGACACAAGCTATGGCTACACCTTC